The 10 T cell receptor beta chains below all came from one sample that was sequenced in a study of sequential checkpoint blockade in melanoma. Sequencing was performed with immunoSEQ multiplex PCR; in TCRdb, only in-frame clones are kept and a portion is missing. In the table there are around 10,000 clones, 20% to 30% of which are singletons. Treatment in this sample: randomized to nivolumab then ipilimumab (arm A) or the reverse (arm B). The sequencing used tumor tissue (inferred from file names), collected from a patient given nivolumab and ipilimumab in sequence. These TCRs come from a human donor with melanoma.

This sequence joins TRBV5-1 and TRBJ2-5; 8 nucleotides line up with TRBD1. Germline CDR1 reads SGHRS; CDR2 reads YFSETQ. J gave up 2 bases and V 4 bases, and 7 bases lay outside the gene matches. There are 15 residues in the CDR3. CDR3 residues: CASSRGRGPQETQYF. The CDR3, as DNA: TGCGCCAGCAGCAGGGGCAGGGGGCCTCAAGAGACCCAGTACTTC.

The V call is TRBV15, the J call TRBJ2-3, with 14 positions matching TRBD2. With 1 base clipped from V and 7 bases from J, the junction kept 10 bases outside the gene matches. The CDR3 loop spans 18 amino acids. CDR1 LNHNV and CDR2 YYDKDF come from the germline V gene (reference sequence). CDR3 in DNA: TGTGCCACCAGCAGAGGCGGTCAGACTAGCGGGAGGGTTAATACGCAGTATTTT. As protein: CATSRGGQTSGRVNTQYF. Complete variable domain (other parts from reference TRBV15 and TRBJ2-3): DAMVIQNPRYQVTQFGKPVTLSCSQTLNHNVMYWYQQKSSQAPKLLFHYYDKDFNNEADTPDNFQSRRPNTSFCFLDIRSPGLGDTAMYLCATSRGGQTSGRVNTQYFGPGTRLTVL.

Of note for this clone: The DNA is left out, because the CDR3 cannot be placed on it with certainty; the CDR3 is given as TCRdb lists it. The J gene is TRBJ2-7, the V gene TRBV28. Germline loops: CDR1 MDHEN, CDR2 SYDVKM. The CDR3 totals 19 residues, both ends included. The CDR3 protein is CASISTSSTSGRALYEQYF.

This clone was observed a handful of times. This chain joins TRBV30 and TRBJ1-1; no clear D gene. The CDR3 extends over 13 amino acids. V lost 4 bases and J 0 bases, leaving 9 bases between the germline ends. Germline values: CDR1 GTSNPN, CDR2 SVGIG (reference sequence). CDR3 sequence: CAWTGNLNTEAFF. CDR3 sequence (DNA): TGTGCCTGGACGGGGAACCTGAACACTGAAGCTTTCTTT.

V usage is TRBV10-2 and J usage is TRBJ2-1; tentatively, D is TRBD2 (6 bases). Germline lookup yields CDR1 WSHSY and CDR2 SAAADI. This CDR3 has 14 amino acids. V lost 11 bases, J lost 0 bases, and 14 bases lay in between. The CDR3 sequence: CAALRDSSYNEQFF. The CDR3 region has the DNA TGCGCCGCCCTCCGGGACTCCTCCTACAATGAGCAGTTCTTC.

This clone was observed a few times. V usage is TRBV11-3 and J usage is TRBJ1-2, with D perhaps matching TRBD1 (6 bases). The CDR3 extends over 16 amino acids. Germline V gene lookup returns CDR1 SGHNT and CDR2 YENEEA. The V end was cut by 1 base, the J end by 5 bases, with 17 bases between. The CDR3 DNA follows: TGTGCCAGCAGCTTAGGAGGGGGAGGTGGTGGGTATGGCTACACCTTC. Its translation is CASSLGGGGGGYGYTF. Looking up the rest from reference TRBV11-3 and TRBJ1-2 gives the full variable domain: EAGVVQSPRYKIIEKKQPVAFWCNPISGHNTLYWYLQNLGQGPELLIRYENEEAVDDSQLPKDRFSAERLKGVDSTLKIQPAELGDSAVYLCASSLGGGGGGYGYTFGSGTRLTVV.

This clone was recorded a few times. The chain couples TRBV30 to TRBJ1-1; 7 bases are shared with TRBD1. CDR1 and CDR2 (germline): GTSNPN, SVGIG (reference sequence). V shed 3 bases, J shed 3 bases, and the junction held 4 bases outside the gene matches. CDR3 length: 13 residues. Here the CDR3 DNA reads TGTGCCTGGAGACGACAGGGACACACTGAAGCTTTCTTT. Its protein is CAWRRQGHTEAFF.

This clone was counted many times. This chain links TRBV4-1 with TRBJ2-7, with a weak D call TRBD1 (6 bases). With 1 base removed from V and 3 bases from J, the gap between germline ends came to 13 bases. Germline assignment: CDR1 MGHRA and CDR2 YSYEKL. CDR3 size: 15 residues. CDR3 DNA: TGCGCCAGCAGCCAAGTAGCCACAGGGAACTACGAGCAGTACTTC. This translates into CASSQVATGNYEQYF.

The J gene is TRBJ2-1, the V gene TRBV5-1; 9 bases agree with TRBD2. CDR3 size: 18 residues. Looked up from germline, CDR1 is SGHRS and CDR2 is YFSETQ. Germline trimming cut 7 bases from V and 8 bases from J; bases unmatched to any gene: 22. The CDR3 loop reads CASASTVRREGRRDEQFF. CDR3 DNA sequence: TGCGCCAGCGCCTCCACCGTCAGGCGGGAGGGCAGGAGAGATGAGCAGTTCTTC.

This chain connects TRBV5-1 to TRBJ2-2, with 7 bases lining up with TRBD1. Trimming cost V 4 bases and J 0 bases; bases outside gene matches: 6. This CDR3 has 16 residues. Germline V gene data show CDR1 as SGHRS and CDR2 as YFSETQ. This CDR3 is CASSIGTVANTGELFF. The CDR3, as DNA: TGCGCCAGCAGCATTGGGACAGTCGCGAACACCGGGGAGCTGTTTTTT.